These 9 T cell receptor beta chains came from one sample sequenced in a study of early T cells in non-severe SARS-CoV-2 infection (dated by TCRdb to the early 2020s). To prepare the library, 5' RACE was applied. Sequencing instrument: NextSeq 500. TCRdb ran its own pipeline on the public reads, namely fastp trimming at Q25 and MiXCR clone calling, and kept in-frame beta chains. Under each unique CDR3 protein, matching rows form one entry showing the most common genes and DNA. For this sample there are tens of thousands of distinct CDR3 sequences; almost 6% appear just once. The ten largest make up 7% to 8.5% of the sample. The sequenced sample was whole blood. Receptor source: an adult who was a healthcare worker with PCR-confirmed SARS-CoV-2 infection or an uninfected control (not recorded which).

This clonotype has ten or more counts. The chain has TRBV11-3 and TRBJ2-1; a weak D match, TRBD2 (5 bases). V lost 1 base and J 8 bases, leaving 12 bases between the germline ends. This CDR3 spans 14 amino acids. From germline, CDR1 is SGHNT and CDR2 YENEEA. The chain's CDR3 is CASSLGWTGDEQFF. CDR3 nucleotide sequence: TGTGCCAGCAGCTTAGGGTGGACTGGGGATGAGCAGTTCTTC.

This clonotype was counted at least ten times. The gene calls are TRBV5-1 and TRBJ1-2; 9 positions match TRBD1. Germline V gene sequence: CDR1 SGHRS, CDR2 YFSETQ. The trim removed 2 bases at V and 1 base at J, leaving 6 bases unmatched. This CDR3 spans 16 amino acids. The CDR3 region is CASSLDGTGLNYGYTF. Written as DNA, the CDR3 is TGCGCCAGCAGCTTAGATGGGACAGGGCTTAACTATGGCTACACCTTC.

This clonotype was counted many times. The J gene is TRBJ2-1, the V gene TRBV12-3 or TRBV12-4; unclear D gene. V was cut by 1 base and J by 9 bases, with 10 bases left in between. This CDR3 region has 13 residues. CDR3 in amino acids: CASSLGVSGEQFF. The DNA of the CDR3 is TGTGCCAGCAGTTTAGGGGTTTCGGGTGAGCAGTTCTTC.

In its sample, this clonotype was seen many times. The gene calls are TRBV3-1 and TRBJ1-2; D is undetermined. The CDR3 length is 13 residues. Germline loops: CDR1 LGHDT, CDR2 YNNKEL (reference sequence). Trimming left V 0 bases short and J 5 bases short, with 7 bases between. CDR3 nucleotide sequence: TGTGCCAGCAGCCAAGAAGGAGTTTATGGCTACACCTTC. It specifies CASSQEGVYGYTF.

This clonotype was seen at least ten times. The chain employs TRBV29-1 and TRBJ2-7; D uncertain. The CDR3 has 12 residues. Between the trimmed V and J ends, which lost 6 bases and 5 bases, there was a span of 14 bases. Germline V gene lookup returns CDR1 SQVTM and CDR2 ANQGSEA. As DNA, the CDR3 is TGCAGCGTCGTACCGACAAGTGACGAGCAGTACTTC. It encodes CSVVPTSDEQYF.

This clonotype was picked up many times. CDR3 DNA: TGTGCCAGCAGCTTAGCCGGGGATATGGGTGAGACCCAGTACTTC. It specifies CASSLAGDMGETQYF. The chain links TRBV7-2 to TRBJ2-5; possible D gene TRBD2, 5 bases. CDR1 is SGHTA and CDR2 is FQGNSA in the germline V gene. CDR3 length: 15 amino acids. Trimming removed 0 bases at V and 5 bases at J, with 13 bases between. The full variable domain, with the rest looked up from reference TRBV7-2 and TRBJ2-5, is GAGVSQSPSNKVTEKGKDVELRCDPISGHTALYWYRQSLGQGLEFLIYFQGNSAPDKSGLPSDRFSAERTGGSVSTLTIQRTQQEDSAVYLCASSLAGDMGETQYFGPGTRLLVL.

The chain uses TRBV6-5 and TRBJ1-1; TRBD1 is a possible D gene (5 bases). Looked up from germline, CDR1 is MNHEY and CDR2 is SVGAGI. CDR3 length equals 13 residues. Trimming pared 5 bases from V and 4 bases from J, leaving 11 bases between. The CDR3 DNA reads TGTGCCAGCAGTCGACAGCGGACCACTGAAGCTTTCTTT. It is translated as CASSRQRTTEAFF.

This clonotype was seen repeatedly, ten times or more. The chain couples TRBV5-1 to TRBJ1-1; D might be TRBD1 (5 bases). This CDR3 region has 15 residues. Germline V CDR1 and CDR2: SGHRS, YFSETQ. Trimming cost V 0 bases and J 0 bases, with 9 bases left between them. The CDR3 DNA sequence: TGCGCCAGCAGCTTGGCAGGGTCGTTGAACACTGAAGCTTTCTTT. Translation gives CASSLAGSLNTEAFF.

This clonotype was found many times. V is TRBV11-3 and J is TRBJ2-7, with D hard to call. CDR1 and CDR2 from the germline V gene are SGHNT and YENEEA. With 1 base removed from V and 1 base from J, the gap between germline ends came to 17 bases. This CDR3 region has 17 residues. DNA for the CDR3: TGTGCCAGCAGCTTAGCCTCCGAGAGAAGGAAATCCTACGAGCAGTACTTC. This sequence encodes CASSLASERRKSYEQYF.